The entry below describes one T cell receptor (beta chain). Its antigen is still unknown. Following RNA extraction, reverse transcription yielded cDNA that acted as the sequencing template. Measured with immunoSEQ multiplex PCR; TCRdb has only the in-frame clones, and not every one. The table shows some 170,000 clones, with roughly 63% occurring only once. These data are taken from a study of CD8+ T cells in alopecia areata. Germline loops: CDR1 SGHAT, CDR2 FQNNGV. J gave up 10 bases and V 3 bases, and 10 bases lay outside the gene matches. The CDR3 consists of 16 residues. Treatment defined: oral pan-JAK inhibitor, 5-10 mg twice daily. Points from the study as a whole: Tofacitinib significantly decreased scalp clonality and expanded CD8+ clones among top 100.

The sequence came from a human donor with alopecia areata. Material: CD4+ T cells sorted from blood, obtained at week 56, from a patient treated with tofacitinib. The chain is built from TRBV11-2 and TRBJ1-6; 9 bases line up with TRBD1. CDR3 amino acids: CASSFIAGTGRSPLHF. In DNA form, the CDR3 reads TGTGCCAGCAGCTTTATTGCCGGGACAGGGAGGTCACCCCTCCACTTT.